Each of the 6 T cell receptor beta chains below was sequenced from the same sample in a study of blood T cell repertoires in COVID-19. Assay: immunoSEQ multiplex PCR; the TCRdb copy retains only in-frame clones and omits some. The profile covers 350,000 to 400,000 clones, with about 89% appearing a single time and about 0.9% taken by the ten largest. Sequencing input: PBMCs or T cells enriched from blood (not recorded which). The receptors come from a woman aged 40 to 50 who had been exposed to COVID-19.

CDR3 sequence (DNA): TGTGCCTGGAGTGTAGCGGGCGGCCCTTACGAGCAGTACTTC. Residues: CAWSVAGGPYEQYF. This chain joins TRBV30 and TRBJ2-7, with a possible D match to TRBD2 (6 bases). Trimming removed 0 bases from V and 4 bases from J, with 13 bases in between. The CDR3 runs 14 residues. CDR1 and CDR2 from the germline V gene are GTSNPN and SVGIG (reference sequence).

This sequence joins TRBV6-2 or TRBV6-3 and TRBJ2-1; tentatively, D is TRBD2 (5 bases). The germline gives CDR1 MNHEY, CDR2 SVGEGT. The V gene lost 2 bases and the J gene lost 8 bases, with 16 bases spanning the gap. The CDR3 covers 15 residues. CDR3 residues: CASSYEGKGKDEQFF. The CDR3, as DNA: TGTGCCAGCAGTTACGAGGGTAAGGGTAAGGATGAGCAGTTCTTC.

There are a few counts of this clone. Other DNA sequences in the same sample also yield this CDR3. The chain has TRBV5-6 and TRBJ2-5, with 12 nucleotides matching TRBD2. The length of the CDR3 is 15 residues. The ends lost 4 bases at V and 4 bases at J; junction bases unmatched: 5. Germline lookup yields CDR1 SGHDT and CDR2 YYEEEE. The CDR3 nucleotides read TGTGCCAGCAGCCCCCGACTAGCGGGAGTAGAGACCCAGTACTTC. It is translated as CASSPRLAGVETQYF.

This chain joins TRBV5-6 and TRBJ1-5, with 7 bases aligning to TRBD1. This CDR3 comprises 19 residues. V shed 3 bases, J shed 0 bases, and the junction held 15 bases outside the gene matches. The germline V gene encodes CDR1 SGHDT and CDR2 YYEEEE. CDR3 sequence: CASSSTRGQVGYSNQPQHF. CDR3 nucleotide sequence: TGTGCCAGCAGCTCGACAAGAGGACAGGTCGGATATAGCAATCAGCCCCAGCATTTT.

The rearrangement links TRBV12-5 to TRBJ1-2; D is undetermined. Germline loops: CDR1 LGHNT, CDR2 FRNRAP. The V gene lost 0 bases and the J gene lost 2 bases, with 16 bases spanning the gap. The CDR3 contains 17 residues. CDR3 DNA: TGTGCTAGTGGTTTGGTAGTAAGGAGGATATGGAACTATGGCTACACCTTC. This codes for CASGLVVRRIWNYGYTF. The complete variable domain, with remaining parts taken from reference TRBV12-5 and TRBJ1-2, reads DARVTQTPRHKVTEMGQEVTMRCQPILGHNTVFWYRQTMMQGLELLAYFRNRAPLDDSGMPKDRFSAEMPDATLATLKIQPSEPRDSAVYFCASGLVVRRIWNYGYTFGSGTRLTVV.

This clone was counted once. The V gene is TRBV3-1 (or the pseudogene TRBV3-2), the J gene TRBJ2-2; unclear D gene. Germline assignment: CDR1 LGHDT and CDR2 YNNKEL (reference sequence). The CDR3 is 13 amino acids. Trimming cost V 4 bases and J 7 bases, with 10 bases left between them. The CDR3 region is CASSPALLGELFF. CDR3 nucleotides: TGTGCCAGCAGCCCCGCTCTACTCGGGGAGCTGTTTTTT.